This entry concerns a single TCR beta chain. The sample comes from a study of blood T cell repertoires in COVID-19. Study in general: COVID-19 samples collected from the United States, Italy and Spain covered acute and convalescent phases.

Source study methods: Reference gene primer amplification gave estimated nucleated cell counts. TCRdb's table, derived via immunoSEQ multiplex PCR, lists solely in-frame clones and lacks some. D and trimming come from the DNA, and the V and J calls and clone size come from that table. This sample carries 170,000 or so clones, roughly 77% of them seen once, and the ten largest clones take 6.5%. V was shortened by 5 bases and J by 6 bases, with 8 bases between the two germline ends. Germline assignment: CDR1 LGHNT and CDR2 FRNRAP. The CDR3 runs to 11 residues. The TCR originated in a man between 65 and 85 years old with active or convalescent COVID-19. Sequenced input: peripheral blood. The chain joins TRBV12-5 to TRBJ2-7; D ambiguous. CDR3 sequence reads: CASGRSGEQYF. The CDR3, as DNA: TGTGCTAGTGGTCGGTCAGGCGAGCAGTACTTC.